This T cell receptor (beta chain) is from a study of cytomegalovirus exposure and HLA in healthy donors. This CDR3 spans 14 amino acids. Germline CDR1 MNHEY, CDR2 SVGAGI. The V and J ends lost 4 bases and 11 bases, in that order; junction bases with no gene match: 6. Study observations and caveats: Earlier analysis yielded a pattern in which most TCR beta V segments were productive about 90% or about 30% of the time. The investigators catalogued under 200 TCR beta chains as cytomegalovirus-associated.

The PCR used 60 Vbeta and 13 Jbeta primers. Per the original methods: Roughly 10 million shared chains were among around 78 million unique TCR beta chains counted in a later analysis. Sequencing used immunoSEQ multiplex PCR; TCRdb keeps in-frame clones, though not all of them. V and J calls and clone size are as listed in that table; D and trimming were resolved from the DNA. The sample lists 95,000 to 150,000 clones, 77% occurring once. Turning to this clone: Its antigen is as yet unknown.

The sequenced sample consisted of PBMCs. The rearrangement links TRBV6-5 to TRBJ2-5; 14 nucleotides line up with TRBD2. This TCR came from a woman between 40 and 55 years old in good health and CMV-seropositive. CDR3 loop: CASSSGTSGSKQYF. Here the CDR3 DNA reads TGTGCCAGCAGTTCCGGGACTAGCGGGAGCAAGCAGTACTTC.